Given below is one T cell receptor beta chain in context. What it binds is not known. As to time point: pre-sensitization, week 0. Treatment reported: therapeutic diphenylcyclopropenone sensitization with weekly scalp DPC. The record originates from a study of human T cells and chemical hapten exposure. Overall study context: Weekly scalp doses of diphenylcyclopropenone were given to patients during the approximately 25-week study. Study findings and constraints: No alteration of TCRs above 1 in 1000 frequency was seen with DPC sensitization.

This CDR3 comprises 14 residues. V gave up 0 bases and J gave up 0 bases, with 6 bases separating them. The V gene's germline CDR1 is ENHRY and CDR2 SYGVKD. One entry per CDR3 protein results from TCRdb running MiXCR on the RACE reads. Of around 300,000 distinct CDR3 sequences listed, about 5.4% are singletons. The source is a young woman with alopecia areata. Some clones in this sample may be carry-over from other donors' samples. This chain uses TRBV10-3 with TRBJ2-7; D gene unclear. Material: whole blood, obtained in connection with sensitization to the hapten diphenylcyclopropenone (DPC). CDR3: CAISESTLSYEQYF. The CDR3 nucleotides read TGTGCCATCAGTGAGTCAACCCTCTCCTACGAGCAGTACTTC.